The subject of this entry is one T cell receptor beta chain. The sample is drawn from a study of blood T cell repertoires in COVID-19. Across the whole study: COVID-19 samples from acute and convalescent phases originated in the United States, Italy and Spain. Nucleic acid was either cDNA or gDNA, and it came from T cells, B-cell-depleted T cells, or PBMCs.

Authors' methods: Amplification of reference gene primers provided the estimated nucleated cell counts. Data came from immunoSEQ multiplex PCR; TCRdb stores just in-frame clones and leaves some out. The V and J calls and the clone size are those of that table, but D and trimming were determined from the DNA. The data contain roughly 14,000 clones, 75% to 90% of them seen just once; the ten biggest clones take up roughly a sixth. Trimming removed 5 bases from V and 1 base from J; junction bases left unmatched: 11. Germline CDR1 is SGHAT and CDR2 is FQNNGV. There are 16 residues in the CDR3. The chain joins TRBV11-2 to TRBJ2-7; 7 bases are a match to TRBD1. The specimen was peripheral blood. The origin of this receptor is a human donor in a cohort sampled during active COVID-19. In DNA, the CDR3 is TGTGCCAGCAGCGTCGCCGGGACAGACGTTTCCTACGAGCAGTACTTC. Translating it yields CASSVAGTDVSYEQYF.